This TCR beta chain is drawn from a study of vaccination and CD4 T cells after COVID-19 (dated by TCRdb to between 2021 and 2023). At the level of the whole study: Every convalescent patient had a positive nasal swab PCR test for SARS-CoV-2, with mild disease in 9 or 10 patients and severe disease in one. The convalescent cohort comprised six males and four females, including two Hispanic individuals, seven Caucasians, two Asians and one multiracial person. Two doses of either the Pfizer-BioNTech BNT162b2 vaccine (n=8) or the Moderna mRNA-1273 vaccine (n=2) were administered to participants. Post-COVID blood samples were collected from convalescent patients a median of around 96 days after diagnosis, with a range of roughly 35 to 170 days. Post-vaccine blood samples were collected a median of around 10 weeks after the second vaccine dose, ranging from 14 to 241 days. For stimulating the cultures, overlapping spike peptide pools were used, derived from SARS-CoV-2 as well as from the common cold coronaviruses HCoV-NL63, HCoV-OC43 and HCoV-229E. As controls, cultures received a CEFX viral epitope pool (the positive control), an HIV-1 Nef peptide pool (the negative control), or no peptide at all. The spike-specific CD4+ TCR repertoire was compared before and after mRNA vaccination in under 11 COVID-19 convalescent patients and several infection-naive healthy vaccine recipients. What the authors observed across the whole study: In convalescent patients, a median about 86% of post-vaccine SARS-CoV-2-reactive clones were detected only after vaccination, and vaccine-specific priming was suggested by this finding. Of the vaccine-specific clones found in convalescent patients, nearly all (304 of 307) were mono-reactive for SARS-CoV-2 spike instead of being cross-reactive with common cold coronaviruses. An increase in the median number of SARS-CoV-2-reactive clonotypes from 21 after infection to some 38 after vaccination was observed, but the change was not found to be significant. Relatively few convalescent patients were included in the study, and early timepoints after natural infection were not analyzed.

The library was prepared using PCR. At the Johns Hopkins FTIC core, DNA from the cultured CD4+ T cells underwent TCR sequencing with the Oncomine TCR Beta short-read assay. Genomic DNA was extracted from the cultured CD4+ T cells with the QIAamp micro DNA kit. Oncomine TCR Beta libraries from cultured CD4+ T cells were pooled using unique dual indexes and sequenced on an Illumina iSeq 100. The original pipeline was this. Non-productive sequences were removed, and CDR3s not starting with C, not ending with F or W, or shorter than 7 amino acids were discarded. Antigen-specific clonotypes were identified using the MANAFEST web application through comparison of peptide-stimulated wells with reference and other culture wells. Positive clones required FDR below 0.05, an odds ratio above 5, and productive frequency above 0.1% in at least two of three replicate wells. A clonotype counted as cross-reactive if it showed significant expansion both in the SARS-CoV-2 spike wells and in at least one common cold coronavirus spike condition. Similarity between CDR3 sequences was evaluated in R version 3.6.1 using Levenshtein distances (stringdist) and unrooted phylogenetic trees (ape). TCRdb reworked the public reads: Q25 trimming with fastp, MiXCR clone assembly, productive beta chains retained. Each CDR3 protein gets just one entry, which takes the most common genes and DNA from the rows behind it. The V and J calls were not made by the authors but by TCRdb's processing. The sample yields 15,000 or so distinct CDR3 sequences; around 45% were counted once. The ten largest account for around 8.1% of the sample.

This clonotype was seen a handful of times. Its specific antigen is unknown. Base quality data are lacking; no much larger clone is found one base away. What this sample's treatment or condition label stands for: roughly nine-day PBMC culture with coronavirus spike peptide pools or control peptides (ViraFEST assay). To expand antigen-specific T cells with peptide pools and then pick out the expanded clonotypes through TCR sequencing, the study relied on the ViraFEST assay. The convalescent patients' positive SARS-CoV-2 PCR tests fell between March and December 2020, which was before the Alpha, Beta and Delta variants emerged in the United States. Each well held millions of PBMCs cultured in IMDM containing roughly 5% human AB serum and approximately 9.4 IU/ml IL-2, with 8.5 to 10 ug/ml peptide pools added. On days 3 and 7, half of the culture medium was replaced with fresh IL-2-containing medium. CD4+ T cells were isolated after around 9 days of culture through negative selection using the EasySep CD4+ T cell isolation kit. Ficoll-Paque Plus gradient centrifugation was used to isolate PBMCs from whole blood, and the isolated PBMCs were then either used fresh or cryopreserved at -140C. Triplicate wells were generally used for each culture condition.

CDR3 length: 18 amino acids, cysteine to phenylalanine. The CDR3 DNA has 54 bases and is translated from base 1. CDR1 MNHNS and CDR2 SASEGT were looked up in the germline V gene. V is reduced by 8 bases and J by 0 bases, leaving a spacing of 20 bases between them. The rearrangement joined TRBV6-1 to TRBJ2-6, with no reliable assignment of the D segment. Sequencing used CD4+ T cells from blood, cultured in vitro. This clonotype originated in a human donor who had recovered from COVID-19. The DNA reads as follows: TGTGCCAGCTCCAATGAAGGACGACAAAGCTCTGGGGCCAACGTCCTGACTTTC. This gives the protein CASSNEGRQSSGANVLTF.